This T cell receptor beta chain was sequenced during a study of blood T cells in healthy people across ages. Sample-barcoded 5' priming and a J-beta primer mix drove a second PCR of 7 to 11 cycles. One entry per CDR3 protein, called by TCRdb with MiXCR from the 5' RACE reads. This sample has 540,000 or so distinct CDR3 sequences, with around 24% found just once. Peripheral blood, about 9.4 milliliters per donor, was collected. The V and J ends lost 3 bases and 1 base respectively, with 7 bases between them. The CDR3 runs to 14 residues. Germline CDR1 reads SEHNR; CDR2 reads FQNEAQ (reference sequence). These sequences were also reported in another study, on T cells of mothers and their children. That report adds: Mothers yielded over 8.5 million CDR3 reads, children several million each. Related mother-child pairs shared slightly more overlap than unrelated pairs, but the difference was non-significant.

This receptor was taken from a boy aged 5 to 17 in good health. V and J are TRBV7-9 and TRBJ1-3; D not resolved. Sequencing used blood. The CDR3 region is CASSLSVSGNTIYF. CDR3 DNA: TGTGCCAGCAGCTTGTCAGTTTCTGGAAACACCATATATTTT.